The 25 T cell receptor beta chains below all came from one sample that was sequenced in a study of cytomegalovirus exposure and HLA in healthy donors. It was with 60 Vbeta and 13 Jbeta primers that the PCR ran. Method: immunoSEQ multiplex PCR; TCRdb's copy keeps in-frame clones and lacks some. This table has about 150,000 clones, roughly 80% appearing once. Sequencing used PBMCs. The origin of the receptors is a woman in her thirties or forties in good health and CMV-seropositive.

The chain is built from TRBV29-1 and TRBJ1-4; 9 bases map to TRBD1. Trimming took 4 bases from V and 4 from J; bases not matched to a gene: 1. In germline, CDR1 is SQVTM, CDR2 ANQGSEA. This CDR3 has 13 amino acids. CDR3 protein: CSVVGQGNEKLFF. The DNA of the CDR3 is TGCAGCGTTGTGGGACAGGGTAATGAAAAACTGTTTTTT.

The rearrangement joins TRBV5-5 to TRBJ2-1; TRBD2 agrees at 7 bases. With V trimmed by 1 base and J by 3 bases, 7 bases remained unmatched. The CDR3 contains 16 residues. Germline V gives CDR1 SGHKS, CDR2 YYEKEE (reference sequence). The CDR3 nucleotides are TGTGCCAGCAGCTTGACGGGCGGGAGTAGCTACAATGAGCAGTTCTTC. Its translation: CASSLTGGSSYNEQFF.

This clone has only one observation. V usage is TRBV30 and J usage is TRBJ1-5; a possible D gene is TRBD1 (6 bases). CDR1 is GTSNPN, CDR2 SVGIG, per germline (reference sequence). Trimming left V 4 bases short and J 4 bases short, with 17 bases between. The length of the CDR3 is 15 residues. CDR3 coding DNA: TGTGCCTGGACCAGGGGCGATCTAGGAAATCAGCCCCAGCATTTT. Encoded protein: CAWTRGDLGNQPQHF.

The chain recombines TRBV5-1 with TRBJ1-1; D is ambiguous. V lost 3 bases and J lost 1, with 16 bases in between. Germline CDR1 is SGHRS and CDR2 is YFSETQ. The CDR3 sequence is 16 residues long. The DNA for the CDR3 is TGCGCCAGCAGCTGGGCCACCAACAACCCGAACACTGAAGCTTTCTTT. Protein: CASSWATNNPNTEAFF.

V and J are TRBV28 and TRBJ2-1; 10 nucleotides agree with TRBD2. Germline V gene data show CDR1 as MDHEN and CDR2 as SYDVKM. V shed 3 bases and J 6 bases; nucleotides not matched to a gene: 2. The CDR3 loop spans 14 amino acids. CDR3 sequence (DNA): TGTGCCAGCAGTTTGGGGACTAGCGTCAATGAGCAGTTCTTC. As protein: CASSLGTSVNEQFF.

The V gene is TRBV27, the J gene TRBJ2-1, with 10 positions matching TRBD2. In germline, CDR1 is MNHEY, CDR2 SMNVEV (reference sequence). The CDR3 extends over 14 amino acids. The V segment lost 8 bases and the J segment 4 bases; nucleotides outside the gene matches: 5. CDR3 loop: CASAPGLAYNEQFF. CDR3 DNA: TGTGCCAGCGCCCCGGGACTAGCGTACAATGAGCAGTTCTTC.

This chain joins TRBV27 and TRBJ1-5; D may be TRBD1 (5 bases). V gave up 3 bases and J gave up 0 bases, with 15 bases separating them. The germline gives CDR1 MNHEY, CDR2 SMNVEV (reference sequence). The CDR3 length is 17 residues. This chain's CDR3 is CASSFTRFRGSNQPQHF. In nucleotides, the CDR3 is TGTGCCAGCAGTTTTACCCGGTTTAGGGGTAGCAATCAGCCCCAGCATTTT.

V is TRBV18 and J is TRBJ1-1; D not certain. Trimming removed 0 bases at V and 2 bases at J, with 10 bases between. The CDR3 has 15 amino acids. Germline V gene data show CDR1 as KGHSH and CDR2 as LQKENI. This chain's CDR3 is CASSPPSGKNTEAFF. The CDR3 nucleotides are TGTGCCAGCTCACCACCGTCCGGGAAAAACACTGAAGCTTTCTTT.

The rearrangement links TRBV6-4 to TRBJ2-1, with 7 bases lining up with TRBD2. The CDR3 has 16 amino acids. Germline lookup yields CDR1 MRHNA and CDR2 SNTAGT. The V gene end was trimmed by 2 bases and the J gene end by 7 bases; junction bases not matched to a gene: 11. CDR3 coding DNA: TGTGCCAGCAGTGACACCCGTCTAAGCGGGGAGAATGAGCAGTTCTTC. Translating it yields CASSDTRLSGENEQFF.

This clone was detected a few times. The genes are TRBV6-6 and TRBJ1-1, with D possibly TRBD1 on 6 matching bases. The germline gives CDR1 MNHNY, CDR2 SVGAGI (reference sequence). The CDR3 contains 15 residues. Deletions cut 7 bases from V and 5 bases from J, with 20 bases between. This CDR3 reads CASNEAKGRGTEAFF. CDR3 in DNA: TGTGCCAGCAACGAGGCCAAGGGCAGGGGTACTGAAGCTTTCTTT.

The chain has TRBV28 and TRBJ1-1; D ambiguous. V dropped 3 bases and J dropped 4 bases, with 9 bases sitting between them. This CDR3 region has 13 residues. The V gene's germline CDR1 is MDHEN and CDR2 SYDVKM. For the CDR3, the DNA is TGTGCCAGCAGTTTGTTCCGGGGCACTGAAGCTTTCTTT. This codes for CASSLFRGTEAFF.

This clone occurred once. The chain recombines TRBV7-2 with TRBJ2-7, with a weak D call TRBD1 (6 bases). Trimming removed 4 bases from V and 0 bases from J, with 22 bases in between. Germline CDR1 is SGHTA and CDR2 is FQGNSA. This CDR3 is built from 18 residues. CDR3 sequence: CASSSPREQGWSSYEQYF. The CDR3 DNA reads TGTGCCAGCAGCTCCCCTAGGGAACAGGGATGGAGCTCCTACGAGCAGTACTTC. The whole variable domain, filled in from reference TRBV7-2 and TRBJ2-7, reads GAGVSQSPSNKVTEKGKDVELRCDPISGHTALYWYRQSLGQGLEFLIYFQGNSAPDKSGLPSDRFSAERTGGSVSTLTIQRTQQEDSAVYLCASSSPREQGWSSYEQYFGPGTRLTVT.

This clone showed up just a few times. One junction end does not reproduce the germline sequence, and a read error may be involved. The chain carries TRBV5-1 and TRBJ1-6; D may be TRBD1 (5 bases). CDR3 length: 13 amino acids. The germline CDR1 and CDR2 sequences are SGHRS and YFSETQ. The DNA for the CDR3 is TGCGCCAGCACCTTGTTGGTTGGACAACCCCTCCACTTT. Translated: CASTLLVGQPLHF.

V usage is TRBV2 and J usage is TRBJ2-2; D unclear. This CDR3 is built from 12 residues. Germline CDR1 is SNHLY and CDR2 is FYNNEI. V was shortened by 5 bases and J by 4 bases, with 5 bases between the two germline ends. The CDR3 region has the DNA TGTGCCAGCAGTTCGAGCACCGGGGAGCTGTTTTTT. Amino acids: CASSSSTGELFF.

This rearrangement joins TRBV28 to TRBJ2-7, with 8 bases aligning to TRBD1. The V and J ends lost 4 bases and 4 bases, in that order; junction bases with no gene match: 6. Looked up from germline, CDR1 is MDHEN and CDR2 is SYDVKM. CDR3 size: 14 residues. CDR3 sequence reads: CASSSGQGAYEQYF. For the CDR3, the DNA is TGTGCCAGCAGTTCCGGACAGGGCGCATACGAGCAGTACTTC.

The CDR3 DNA is TGTGCCAGCAGTTCAATTCGGCGGAGGAATGAAAAACTGTTTTTT. Amino acids: CASSSIRRRNEKLFF. V is TRBV27 and J is TRBJ1-4; D is uncertain. Germline CDR1 is MNHEY and CDR2 is SMNVEV (reference sequence). The CDR3 is 15 amino acids. The V gene lost 4 bases and the J gene lost 5 bases, with 14 bases spanning the gap.

The chain recombines TRBV7-2 with TRBJ2-1; tentatively, D is TRBD2 (6 bases). Germline V lookup: CDR1 SGHTA, CDR2 FQGNSA. Trimming pared 1 base from V and 3 bases from J, leaving 19 bases between. This CDR3 has 18 amino acids. CDR3 sequence reads: CASSLVPLGLAIYNEQFF. CDR3 nucleotides: TGTGCCAGCAGCTTAGTCCCTTTGGGGCTAGCGATCTACAATGAGCAGTTCTTC.

The rearrangement uses TRBV6-1 and TRBJ2-7, with D possibly matching TRBD1 (6 bases). The CDR3 is 15 amino acids. The V gene's germline CDR1 is MNHNS and CDR2 SASEGT. V lost 7 bases and J lost 4, with 20 bases in between. CDR3 coding DNA: TGTGCCAGCAACCGTTATTCACAGGGTCCATACGAGCAGTACTTC. Translating gives CASNRYSQGPYEQYF.

CDR3 nucleotides: TGTGCCAGCCTGGGGGGGACCCAGTACTTC. It specifies CASLGGTQYF. The V call is TRBV25-1, the J call TRBJ2-5; D may be TRBD2 (6 bases). CDR1 and CDR2 (germline): MGHDK, SYGVNS. V was trimmed by 8 bases and J by 7 bases, leaving 8 bases between them. The CDR3 totals 10 residues.

This chain connects TRBV27 to TRBJ2-1, with 7 nucleotides matching TRBD1. V dropped 1 base and J dropped 8; count of bases not matched to a gene: 5. CDR1 MNHEY and CDR2 SMNVEV come from the germline V gene (reference sequence). The CDR3 contains 14 residues. The CDR3: CASSLWTGEDEQFF. In DNA, the CDR3 is TGTGCCAGCAGTTTATGGACAGGTGAGGATGAGCAGTTCTTC.

This clone was seen a few times. The genes are TRBV30 and TRBJ2-7; perhaps TRBD1 as D (6 bases). The V gene's germline CDR1 is GTSNPN and CDR2 SVGIG (reference sequence). This CDR3 has 13 residues. Deletions cut 3 bases from V and 6 bases from J, with 15 bases between. In DNA, the CDR3 is TGTGCCTGGAGCACCGGGACAATGCTCGAGCAGTACTTC. As protein: CAWSTGTMLEQYF.

J is TRBJ1-5 and V is TRBV30; a possible D gene is TRBD1 (5 bases). CDR1 and CDR2 (germline): GTSNPN, SVGIG (reference sequence). The CDR3 is 15 residues long. V was clipped by 5 bases and J by 0 bases, with 14 bases between them. CDR3 sequence reads: CAWGRTRLSNQPQHF. Written as DNA, the CDR3 is TGTGCCTGGGGACGGACAAGACTTAGCAATCAGCCCCAGCATTTT.

V usage is TRBV28 and J usage is TRBJ2-5; 13 bases agree with TRBD2. V gave up 7 bases and J gave up 9 bases; unmatched junction bases: 11. Per the germline V gene, CDR1 is MDHEN and CDR2 is SYDVKM. This CDR3 has 15 amino acids. The CDR3 region is CASTPGTSGKMAQYF. In nucleotides, the CDR3 is TGTGCCAGCACTCCTGGGACTAGCGGGAAAATGGCCCAGTACTTC.

This clone was picked up one time. This chain connects TRBV27 to TRBJ2-7; no firm D call. Germline V gene data show CDR1 as MNHEY and CDR2 as SMNVEV (reference sequence). The CDR3 length is 13 residues. The V end was cut by 4 bases, the J end by 7 bases, with 14 bases between. In DNA form, the CDR3 reads TGTGCCAGCAGTTCCCCTTCCACTTGGGAGCAGTACTTC. As protein: CASSSPSTWEQYF.

This rearrangement joins TRBV21-1 to TRBJ2-2; the table's D call TRBD1 went unverified against the DNA. TRBV21-1 has pseudogene status. This CDR3 has 15 residues. CDR3 sequence: CASSRQGQSSRELFF. The CDR3 region has the DNA TGTGCCAGCAGTCGACAGGGTCAATCTTCCAGGGAGCTGTTTTTT.